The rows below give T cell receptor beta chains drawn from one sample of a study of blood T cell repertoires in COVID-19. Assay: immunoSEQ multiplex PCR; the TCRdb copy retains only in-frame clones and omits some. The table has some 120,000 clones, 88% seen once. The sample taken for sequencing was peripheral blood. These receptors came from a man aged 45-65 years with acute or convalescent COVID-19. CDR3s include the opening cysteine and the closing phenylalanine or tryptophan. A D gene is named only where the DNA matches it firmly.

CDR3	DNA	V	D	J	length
CASSPDFGWITEAFF	TGCGCCAGCAGCCCCGACTTTGGGTGGATCACTGAAGCTTTCTTT	TRBV4-3	.	TRBJ1-1	15
CASRPQGGNSPLHF	TGTGCCAGCAGGCCACAGGGGGGGAATTCACCCCTCCACTTT	TRBV7-9	TRBD1	TRBJ1-6	14
CASSSPVETQYF	TGTGCCAGCAGCTCCCCAGTTGAGACCCAGTACTTC	TRBV11-3	.	TRBJ2-5	12
CASSAKTGGDNQPQHF	TGTGCCAGCAGCGCGAAAACAGGGGGCGATAATCAGCCCCAGCATTTT	TRBV9	TRBD1	TRBJ1-5	16
CASRTSGGTDTQYF	TGTGCCAGCAGGACTAGCGGGGGCACAGATACGCAGTATTTT	TRBV27	TRBD2	TRBJ2-3	14
CASSLGGIDIQYF	TGTGCCAGCAGCTTGGGAGGGATTGACATTCAGTACTTC	TRBV5-4	.	TRBJ2-4	13
CATSDKAGTGTDTQYF	TGTGCCACCAGTGATAAGGCCGGGACAGGCACAGATACGCAGTATTTT	TRBV24-1	TRBD1	TRBJ2-3	16
CSARVITEAFF	TGCAGTGCTAGAGTTATCACTGAAGCTTTCTTT	TRBV20-1	.	TRBJ1-1	11
CASSYGASNYGYTF	TGTGCCAGCAGTTATGGGGCTTCTAACTATGGCTACACCTTC	TRBV6-6	.	TRBJ1-2	14
CASSISTGTGEQYF	TGTGCCAGTAGTATTTCGACAGGCACCGGCGAGCAGTACTTC	TRBV19	.	TRBJ2-7	14
CSVLKGDEKLFF	TGCAGCGTTCTAAAGGGAGATGAAAAACTGTTTTTT	TRBV29-1	.	TRBJ1-4	12
CASSLMGDRGLMNTEAFF	TGTGCCAGCAGCTTAATGGGGGACAGGGGGTTGATGAACACTGAAGCTTTCTTT	TRBV7-6	TRBD1	TRBJ1-1	18
CAARDFKSHGYTF	TGTGCCGCCCGGGACTTTAAAAGTCATGGCTACACCTTC	TRBV6-5	.	TRBJ1-2	13
CASAIYTHEKLFF	TGTGCTAGTGCGATTTATACACATGAAAAACTGTTTTTT	TRBV12-5	.	TRBJ1-4	13
CASSIIETANTEAFF	TGTGCCAGTAGTATAATCGAGACAGCGAACACTGAAGCTTTCTTT	TRBV19	.	TRBJ1-1	15
CASSERGLGNYNSPLHF	TGTGCCAGCAGTGAAAGGGGATTAGGGAACTATAATTCACCCCTCCACTTT	TRBV6-1	.	TRBJ1-6	17